Each of the 22 T cell receptor beta chains below was sequenced from the same sample in a study of T cells after yellow fever vaccination. TCRdb used MiXCR to reprocess the 5' RACE reads, holding one entry per CDR3 protein. The data hold some 340,000 distinct CDR3 sequences, with about 4% observed a single time. The input for sequencing was PBMCs, taken 5 days after the yellow fever booster vaccination. Every receptor here comes from a man aged 18 to 35 who received the YFV17D yellow fever vaccine.

The chain combines TRBV30 with TRBJ2-1; 10 nucleotides line up with TRBD2. The junction had 1 base not matched to a gene; V was cut back by 2 bases and J by 9 bases. Germline values: CDR1 GTSNPN, CDR2 SVGIG (reference sequence). This CDR3 region has 12 residues. The CDR3: CAWSRLAGEQFF. CDR3 DNA sequence: TGTGCCTGGAGTCGACTAGCGGGTGAGCAGTTCTTC.

This clonotype was detected a few times. The chain has TRBV29-1 and TRBJ2-5; TRBD2 agrees at 10 bases. The V gene's germline CDR1 is SQVTM and CDR2 ANQGSEA. The CDR3 spans 14 residues. Unmatched junction bases numbered 8, after V lost 1 base and J lost 9 bases. For the CDR3, the DNA is TGCAGCGTTGAAGTAGCGGGGGGCCGAAAGGCCCAGTACTTC. As protein: CSVEVAGGRKAQYF.

The rearrangement joins TRBV11-2 to TRBJ2-3; 12 bases are a match to TRBD2. The junction had 6 bases not matched to a gene; V was cut back by 1 base and J by 7 bases. The germline V gene has CDR1 SGHAT and CDR2 FQNNGV. The CDR3 has 16 amino acids. CDR3 coding DNA: TGTGCCAGCAGCTTAGTGCCTAGCGGGGGGGTATATACGCAGTATTTT. This sequence encodes CASSLVPSGGVYTQYF. Full variable domain (rest looked up from reference TRBV11-2 and TRBJ2-3): EAGVAQSPRYKIIEKRQSVAFWCNPISGHATLYWYQQILGQGPKLLIQFQNNGVVDDSQLPKDRFSAERLKGVDSTLKIQPAKLEDSAVYLCASSLVPSGGVYTQYFGPGTRLTVL.

In its sample, this clonotype was seen a few times. The junction shows a germline mismatch at one end, possibly a read error. The chain carries TRBV5-1 and TRBJ2-3, with D uncertain. CDR1 is SGHRS, CDR2 YFSETQ, per germline. The length of the CDR3 is 11 residues. This CDR3 is CATSPLGTQYF. CDR3 DNA sequence: TGCGCCACCAGCCCTCTGGGTACGCAGTATTTT.

This clonotype was counted many times. This chain connects TRBV6-5 to TRBJ1-4; D is unresolved. CDR3 size: 11 residues. V lost 3 bases to trimming and J lost 4 bases, with 0 bases between them. Per germline, CDR1 MNHEY and CDR2 SVGAGI. The DNA for the CDR3 is TGTGCCAGCAGTTATAATGAAAAACTGTTTTTT. Its protein product is CASSYNEKLFF.

The CDR3 nucleotides read TGTGCCAGCAGGAGACAGGGGGTCTACGAGCAGTACTTC. It is translated as CASRRQGVYEQYF. The chain employs TRBV12-3 or TRBV12-4 and TRBJ2-7, with TRBD1 matching over 9 bases. Trimming at V came to 6 bases and at J to 3 bases, leaving 3 bases not matched to a gene. The CDR3 totals 13 residues.

The genes are TRBV28 and TRBJ1-1; D ambiguous. V dropped 8 bases and J dropped 11 bases, with 15 bases sitting between them. The CDR3 is made up of 11 amino acids. Germline-derived CDR1 and CDR2 are MDHEN and SYDVKM. The CDR3 reads CASGRVPVAFF. CDR3 nucleotides: TGTGCCAGCGGAAGGGTCCCGGTGGCTTTCTTT.

This clonotype was seen ten or more times. The genes are TRBV5-1 and TRBJ2-7; perhaps TRBD1 as D (6 bases). Germline V gives CDR1 SGHRS, CDR2 YFSETQ. The ends were cut back, 2 bases at V and 2 bases at J, with 14 bases in the middle. The CDR3 consists of 15 residues. The CDR3 DNA is TGCGCCAGCAGCTTTCGGACAGCCGGACCCTACGAGCAGTACTTC. Translating it yields CASSFRTAGPYEQYF.

This chain connects TRBV27 to TRBJ1-6; D call uncertain. Germline-derived CDR1 and CDR2 are MNHEY and SMNVEV (reference sequence). Trimming stripped 4 bases from V and 7 bases from J, with 14 bases between. The CDR3 is 15 residues long. This chain's CDR3 is CASSYFLYGNSPLHF. CDR3 in DNA: TGTGCCAGCAGTTACTTTCTCTACGGCAATTCACCCCTCCACTTT.

Many counts were recorded for this clonotype. The genes are TRBV4-2 and TRBJ2-5; either TRBD1 or TRBD2 may supply D (5 bases each). The CDR3 is made up of 14 amino acids. Per germline, CDR1 LGHNA and CDR2 YNFKEQ. The V end lost 3 bases, the J end lost 3 bases, and 11 bases lay between the germline ends. The CDR3 bases are TGTGCCAGCAGCCAGGGGGACGCGGAAGAGACCCAGTACTTC. It yields the protein CASSQGDAEETQYF.

This clonotype was recorded at least ten times. The chain employs TRBV12-3 or TRBV12-4 and TRBJ2-1; 7 nucleotides align to TRBD2. The V segment lost 4 bases and the J segment 5 bases; nucleotides outside the gene matches: 8. CDR3 length: 15 amino acids. This CDR3 is CASSYTRELDNEQFF. CDR3 DNA sequence: TGTGCCAGCAGTTATACGCGGGAGCTAGACAATGAGCAGTTCTTC.

This clonotype has a count of ten or more. The chain uses TRBV5-1 and TRBJ2-1, with 10 bases fitting TRBD2. The CDR3 runs to 14 residues. Germline V CDR1 and CDR2: SGHRS, YFSETQ. J gave up 5 bases and V 2 bases, and 1 base lay outside the gene matches. For the CDR3, the DNA is TGCGCCAGCAGCTTCCTAGCGGGGGACAATGAGCAGTTCTTC. It yields the protein CASSFLAGDNEQFF.

V is TRBV18 and J is TRBJ2-3; D unresolved. V lost 4 bases and J 2 bases, leaving 10 bases between the germline ends. CDR3 length equals 14 residues. Per the germline V gene, CDR1 is KGHSH and CDR2 is LQKENI. The CDR3, as DNA: TGTGCCAGCTCACGGGCACGGGCCACAGATACGCAGTATTTT. Translation gives CASSRARATDTQYF.

V gene TRBV6-5 combines with J gene TRBJ2-1; D remains unclear. The CDR3 is 14 residues long. Germline V lookup: CDR1 MNHEY, CDR2 SVGAGI. Trimming shortened V by 0 bases and J by 5 bases, and 8 bases separated the two germline ends. The CDR3 sequence: CASSYSGGNNEQFF. In DNA form, the CDR3 reads TGTGCCAGCAGTTACTCTGGCGGTAACAATGAGCAGTTCTTC.

This clonotype has only a few counts. The chain joins TRBV2 to TRBJ2-1; 10 bases fit TRBD1. The CDR3 runs to 15 residues. Per the germline V gene, CDR1 is SNHLY and CDR2 is FYNNEI. With 3 bases clipped from V and 9 bases from J, the junction kept 8 bases outside the gene matches. This CDR3 reads CASSESGTGAGEQFF. The DNA of the CDR3 is TGTGCCAGCAGTGAGAGCGGGACAGGGGCTGGTGAGCAGTTCTTC. Variable domain in full (rest from reference TRBV2 and TRBJ2-1): EPEVTQTPSHQVTQMGQEVILRCVPISNHLYFYWYRQILGQKVEFLVSFYNNEISEKSEIFDDQFSVERPDGSNFTLKIRSTKLEDSAMYFCASSESGTGAGEQFFGPGTRLTVL.

This clonotype occurred many times. At one of its ends the junction is not consistent with the germline gene, which may arise from a read error. The genes are TRBV5-1 and TRBJ2-3; tentatively, D is TRBD2 (6 bases). There are 14 residues in the CDR3. Per the germline V gene, CDR1 is SGHRS and CDR2 is YFSETQ. CDR3 DNA: TGTGCCAGCAGCCTAGCGACTAGCACAGATACGCAGTATTTT. Its translation: CASSLATSTDTQYF.

V gene TRBV6-5 combines with J gene TRBJ2-1, with D unclear. Looked up from germline, CDR1 is MNHEY and CDR2 is SVGAGI. This CDR3 is built from 16 residues. V lost 4 bases to trimming and J lost 4 bases, with 17 bases between them. This CDR3 is CASSLLRPQLYNEQFF. CDR3 sequence (DNA): TGTGCCAGCAGTTTACTAAGGCCACAGCTTTACAATGAGCAGTTCTTC.

This clonotype was detected a few times. The genes are TRBV7-8 and TRBJ1-2; 8 bases agree with TRBD1. The CDR3 extends over 14 amino acids. V gave up 3 bases and J gave up 8 bases; unmatched junction bases: 8. The germline V gene encodes CDR1 SGHVS and CDR2 FQNEAQ. The CDR3 loop reads CASSFGDRGMGYTF. CDR3 in DNA: TGTGCCAGCAGCTTTGGAGACAGGGGAATGGGCTACACCTTC.

This rearrangement joins TRBV3-1 to TRBJ2-7; D perhaps matches TRBD2 (5 bases). Germline assignment: CDR1 LGHDT and CDR2 YNNKEL (reference sequence). Deletions cut 10 bases from V and 1 base from J, with 14 bases between. The CDR3 runs 13 residues. The CDR3 loop is CATSGSPSYEQYF. The DNA for the CDR3 is TGTGCCACTTCGGGGTCCCCGTCCTACGAGCAGTACTTC.

This clonotype showed up many times. The rearrangement links TRBV27 to TRBJ2-7; D uncertain. CDR3 size: 14 residues. V lost 5 bases and J lost 3, with 14 bases in between. CDR1 and CDR2 (germline): MNHEY, SMNVEV (reference sequence). CDR3 loop: CASSPLGPIYEQYF. The DNA of the CDR3 is TGTGCCAGCAGTCCCCTCGGGCCGATCTACGAGCAGTACTTC.

The chain recombines TRBV5-1 with TRBJ1-2; TRBD1 agrees at 7 bases. The J segment lost 8 bases and the V segment lost 4 bases, leaving 11 bases of the junction unmatched. Germline V gives CDR1 SGHRS, CDR2 YFSETQ. The CDR3 contains 14 residues. CDR3 region: CASSGGTVDGGYTF. The CDR3 nucleotides are TGCGCCAGCAGCGGGGGGACAGTCGACGGCGGCTACACCTTC.

This rearrangement joins TRBV11-2 to TRBJ2-1; D is undetermined. This CDR3 is 14 amino acids long. V lost 1 base, J lost 10 bases, and 14 bases lay in between. In germline, CDR1 is SGHAT, CDR2 FQNNGV. CDR3: CASSLVLQQGEQFF. The CDR3 coding sequence is TGTGCCAGCAGCTTAGTCTTGCAGCAAGGAGAGCAGTTCTTC. The entire variable domain, with the rest obtained from reference TRBV11-2 and TRBJ2-1, is as follows: EAGVAQSPRYKIIEKRQSVAFWCNPISGHATLYWYQQILGQGPKLLIQFQNNGVVDDSQLPKDRFSAERLKGVDSTLKIQPAKLEDSAVYLCASSLVLQQGEQFFGPGTRLTVL.